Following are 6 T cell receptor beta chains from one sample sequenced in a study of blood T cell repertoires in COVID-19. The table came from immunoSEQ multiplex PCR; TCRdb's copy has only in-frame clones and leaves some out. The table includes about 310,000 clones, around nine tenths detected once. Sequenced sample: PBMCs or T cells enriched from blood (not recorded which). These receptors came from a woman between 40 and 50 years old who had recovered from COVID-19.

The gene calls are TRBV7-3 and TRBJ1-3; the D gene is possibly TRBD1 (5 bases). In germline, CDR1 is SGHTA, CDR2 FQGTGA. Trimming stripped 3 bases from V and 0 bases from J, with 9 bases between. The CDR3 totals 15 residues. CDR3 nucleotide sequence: TGTGCCAGCAGCTTGGGGCCTAGCTCTGGAAACACCATATATTTT. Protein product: CASSLGPSSGNTIYF. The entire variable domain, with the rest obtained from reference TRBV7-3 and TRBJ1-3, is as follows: GAGVSQTPSNKVTEKGKYVELRCDPISGHTALYWYRQSLGQGPEFLIYFQGTGAADDSGLPNDRFFAVRPEGSVSTLKIQRTERGDSAVYLCASSLGPSSGNTIYFGEGSWLTVV.

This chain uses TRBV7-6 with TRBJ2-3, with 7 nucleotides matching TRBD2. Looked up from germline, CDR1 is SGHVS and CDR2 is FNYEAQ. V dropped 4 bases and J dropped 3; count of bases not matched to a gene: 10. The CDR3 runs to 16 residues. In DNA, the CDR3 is TGTGCCAGCAGCTCTTCGAAGCCTAGCGGAACAGATACGCAGTATTTT. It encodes CASSSSKPSGTDTQYF.

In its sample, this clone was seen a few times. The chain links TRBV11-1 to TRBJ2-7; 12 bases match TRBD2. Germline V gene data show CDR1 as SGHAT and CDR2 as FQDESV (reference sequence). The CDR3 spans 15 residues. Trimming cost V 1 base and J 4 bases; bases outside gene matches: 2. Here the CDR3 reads CASSLGLAGVYEQYF. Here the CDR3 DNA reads TGTGCCAGCAGCTTAGGACTAGCGGGAGTGTACGAGCAGTACTTC.

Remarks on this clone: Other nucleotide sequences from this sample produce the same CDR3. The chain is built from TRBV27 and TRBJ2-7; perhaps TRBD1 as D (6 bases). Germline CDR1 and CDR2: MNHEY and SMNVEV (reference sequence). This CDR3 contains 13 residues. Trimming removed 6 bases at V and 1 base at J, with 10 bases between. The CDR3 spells CASSIQGSYEQYF. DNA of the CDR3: TGTGCCAGCAGCATACAGGGTTCCTACGAGCAGTACTTC.

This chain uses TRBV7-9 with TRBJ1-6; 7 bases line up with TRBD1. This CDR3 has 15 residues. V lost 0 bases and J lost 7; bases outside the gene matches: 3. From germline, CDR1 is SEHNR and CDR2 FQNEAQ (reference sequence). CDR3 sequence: CASSLAGGINSPLHF. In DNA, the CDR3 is TGTGCCAGCAGCTTAGCAGGGGGCATCAATTCACCCCTCCACTTT.

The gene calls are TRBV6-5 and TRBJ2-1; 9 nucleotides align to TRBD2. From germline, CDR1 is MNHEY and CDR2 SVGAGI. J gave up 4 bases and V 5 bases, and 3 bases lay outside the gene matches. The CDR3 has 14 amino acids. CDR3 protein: CASSLAGRYNEQFF. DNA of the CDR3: TGTGCCAGCAGTCTAGCGGGAAGATACAATGAGCAGTTCTTC.